This T cell receptor (beta chain) is drawn from a study of T cell repertoires in cytomegalovirus infection. Study-level information: A matching HLA type, together with CMV infection, was signaled by public TCR beta signatures.

The CDR3 is made up of 15 amino acids. Trimming took 5 bases from V and 5 from J, leaving 18 bases between them. Germline-derived CDR1 and CDR2 are MNHNS and SASEGT. TCRdb fed the reads into MiXCR, producing one record per CDR3 protein. Here the sample spans around 300,000 distinct CDR3 sequences, roughly 24% being singletons. This clonotype was picked up many times. Its matching antigen is unknown. Findings and limits, study-wide: The ex vivo response was dominated by HLA-C-restricted CMV-specific TCR beta clonotypes. Carriers of CMV plus the relevant HLA were identified by cumulative public TCR beta family frequency.

Sequencing was performed on PBMCs. The J gene is TRBJ2-5, the V gene TRBV6-1; D may match TRBD1 or TRBD2 (6 bases each). This receptor was obtained from a human donor in good health (CMV status not recorded). Some clones in this sample may be carry-over from other donors' samples. Here the CDR3 reads CASSNTPGGHETQYF. The CDR3 DNA follows: TGTGCCAGCAGTAATACTCCCGGGGGCCACGAGACCCAGTACTTC.